These 30 T cell receptor beta chains came from one sample sequenced in a study of shared clonotypes between healthy human individuals. Produced via immunoSEQ multiplex PCR; TCRdb's table is partial and in-frame only. The sample has fewer than 3 million clones, under 95% seen once. The specimen sequenced was naive CD4+ T cells from PBMCs. Subset described: CD45RA+ positively selected. The origin of the receptors is a man aged 18-30 years in good health. Some clones in this sample may be carry-over from other donors' samples.

This sequence joins TRBV28 and TRBJ1-5; D gene unclear. Germline assignment: CDR1 MDHEN and CDR2 SYDVKM. CDR3 length: 15 residues. Trimming left V 5 bases short and J 0 bases short, with 11 bases between. The DNA of the CDR3 is TGTGCCAGCAGTGGACCCCCGAATAGCAATCAGCCCCAGCATTTT. Amino acids: CASSGPPNSNQPQHF.

V is TRBV18 and J is TRBJ2-7; 9 bases match TRBD1. This CDR3 contains 14 residues. Losses at the gene ends were 1 base for V and 5 bases for J; bases not matched to a gene: 3. Germline CDR1 KGHSH, CDR2 LQKENI. The DNA for the CDR3 is TGTGCCAGCTCACCACGACAGGGGGTCGACGAGCAGTACTTC. This translates into CASSPRQGVDEQYF.

The chain links TRBV5-1 to TRBJ2-7, with 8 bases that match TRBD2. The junction had 13 bases not matched to a gene; V was cut back by 5 bases and J by 6 bases. The germline V gene encodes CDR1 SGHRS and CDR2 YFSETQ. The CDR3 covers 15 residues. The CDR3 region is CASSVFGTSWFEQYF. Here the CDR3 DNA reads TGCGCCAGCAGTGTATTCGGGACTAGTTGGTTCGAGCAGTACTTC. The entire variable domain, with the rest obtained from reference TRBV5-1 and TRBJ2-7, is as follows: KAGVTQTPRYLIKTRGQQVTLSCSPISGHRSVSWYQQTPGQGLQFLFEYFSETQRNKGNFPGRFSGRQFSNSRSEMNVSTLELGDSALYLCASSVFGTSWFEQYFGPGTRLTVT.

This chain connects TRBV28 to TRBJ2-3; D is uncertain. The germline V and J ends were trimmed by 3 bases and 8 bases, with 9 bases remaining between them. The length of the CDR3 is 12 residues. CDR1 MDHEN and CDR2 SYDVKM come from the germline V gene. CDR3 sequence (DNA): TGTGCCAGCAGTTTCGATAGGAGTACGCAGTATTTT. Translation: CASSFDRSTQYF.

Comments on this clone: Other DNA sequences in the sample encode the same CDR3. The chain couples TRBV18 to TRBJ1-1, with D possibly TRBD1 on 5 matching bases. With 5 bases removed from V and 0 bases from J, the gap between germline ends came to 13 bases. This CDR3 has 15 residues. Germline loops: CDR1 KGHSH, CDR2 LQKENI. This CDR3 reads CASSSLDSMNTEAFF. Written as DNA, the CDR3 is TGTGCCAGCTCAAGCCTCGACAGTATGAACACTGAAGCTTTCTTT.

This clone was counted a single time. This rearrangement joins TRBV5-1 to TRBJ1-2; D may be TRBD1 (5 bases). There are 14 residues in the CDR3. Germline CDR1 is SGHRS and CDR2 is YFSETQ. V was cut by 4 bases and J by 8 bases, with 18 bases left in between. The chain's CDR3 is CASSPWPQGDGYTF. The CDR3 nucleotides read TGCGCCAGCAGCCCCTGGCCTCAGGGTGACGGCTACACCTTC.

V and J are TRBV7-2 and TRBJ2-3; 9 bases agree with TRBD2. Per the germline V gene, CDR1 is SGHTA and CDR2 is FQGNSA. V shed 6 bases, J shed 5 bases, and the junction held 21 bases outside the gene matches. The CDR3 sequence is 19 residues long. CDR3 loop: CASSPLASGTYATRDTQYF. CDR3 nucleotide sequence: TGTGCCAGCAGTCCACTGGCTAGCGGGACTTATGCGACACGAGATACGCAGTATTTT.

The gene calls are TRBV9 and TRBJ2-2, with a weak D call TRBD1 (6 bases). CDR3 length: 15 amino acids. Germline CDR1 reads SGDLS; CDR2 reads YYNGEE. Trimming left V 3 bases short and J 0 bases short, with 9 bases between. CDR3 sequence reads: CASSGGHPNTGELFF. CDR3 DNA: TGTGCCAGCAGCGGGGGACACCCGAACACCGGGGAGCTGTTTTTT.

Details on this clone: Other nucleotide sequences in the sample specify the same CDR3. The chain joins TRBV6-5 to TRBJ1-5; 8 nucleotides line up with TRBD1. Germline V gives CDR1 MNHEY, CDR2 SVGAGI. The ends lost 5 bases at V and 2 bases at J; junction bases unmatched: 2. This CDR3 is 14 amino acids long. CDR3 coding DNA: TGTGCCAGCAGTGGACAGGGCCGCAATCAGCCCCAGCATTTT. This encodes CASSGQGRNQPQHF.

This chain connects TRBV7-3 to TRBJ2-3; maybe TRBD2 (5 bases). V lost 8 bases and J lost 2, with 11 bases in between. Germline V gives CDR1 SGHTA, CDR2 FQGTGA. CDR3 size: 13 residues. The CDR3 bases are TGTGCCAGCCGCAAACGGGACACAGATACGCAGTATTTT. It yields the protein CASRKRDTDTQYF. Supplemented by reference TRBV7-3 and TRBJ2-3, the full variable domain reads GAGVSQTPSNKVTEKGKYVELRCDPISGHTALYWYRQSLGQGPEFLIYFQGTGAADDSGLPNDRFFAVRPEGSVSTLKIQRTERGDSAVYLCASRKRDTDTQYFGPGTRLTVL.

The chain has TRBV7-2 and TRBJ2-7; 13 bases are shared with TRBD2. Per germline, CDR1 SGHTA and CDR2 FQGNSA. Losses at the gene ends were 3 bases for V and 7 bases for J; bases not matched to a gene: 9. The CDR3 runs 16 residues. CDR3 amino acids: CASSFGLGLAGREQYF. CDR3 bases: TGTGCCAGCAGCTTCGGGTTGGGACTAGCGGGACGGGAGCAGTACTTC. The full variable domain, in which reference TRBV7-2 and TRBJ2-7 provide the parts outside the CDR3, is GAGVSQSPSNKVTEKGKDVELRCDPISGHTALYWYRQSLGQGLEFLIYFQGNSAPDKSGLPSDRFSAERTGGSVSTLTIQRTQQEDSAVYLCASSFGLGLAGREQYFGPGTRLTVT.

The CDR3 reads CASSTGGQRGYTF. Here the CDR3 DNA reads TGTGCCAGCAGTACAGGGGGCCAGAGAGGCTACACCTTC. This rearrangement joins TRBV7-8 to TRBJ1-2; 9 positions agree with TRBD1. Germline V gives CDR1 SGHVS, CDR2 FQNEAQ. The CDR3 covers 13 residues. V dropped 6 bases and J dropped 8; count of bases not matched to a gene: 7.

The chain recombines TRBV2 with TRBJ2-7, with D tentatively TRBD1 (6 bases). V was trimmed by 6 bases and J by 6 bases, leaving 18 bases between them. CDR3 size: 14 residues. Germline values: CDR1 SNHLY, CDR2 FYNNEI. CDR3 sequence: CASRNRDILGEQYF. The DNA for the CDR3 is TGTGCCAGCAGGAACCGGGACATCCTTGGCGAGCAGTACTTC.

The chain has TRBV18 and TRBJ1-4; D ambiguous. The CDR3 has 13 amino acids. Between the trimmed V and J ends, which lost 2 bases and 8 bases, there was a span of 9 bases. Germline V gene data show CDR1 as KGHSH and CDR2 as LQKENI. The CDR3 coding sequence is TGTGCCAGCTCACCAGGATACGGCGAAAAACTGTTTTTT. Translation: CASSPGYGEKLFF.

About this clone itself: Distinct nucleotide sequences in the sample also encode this CDR3. The gene calls are TRBV7-9 and TRBJ1-6; D is undetermined. Germline CDR1 reads SEHNR; CDR2 reads FQNEAQ (reference sequence). This CDR3 spans 15 amino acids. V lost 5 bases, J lost 0 bases, and 8 bases lay in between. The CDR3 sequence: CASSLGGSYNSPLHF. CDR3 DNA sequence: TGTGCCAGCAGCCTTGGCGGCTCCTATAATTCACCCCTCCACTTT.

The chain links TRBV18 to TRBJ1-5; TRBD1 is a possible D gene (5 bases). The V end was cut by 3 bases, the J end by 4 bases, with 10 bases between. CDR1 and CDR2 from the germline V gene are KGHSH and LQKENI. This CDR3 has 14 amino acids. CDR3 loop: CASSPRDENQPQHF. In DNA form, the CDR3 reads TGTGCCAGCTCACCCCGGGACGAGAATCAGCCCCAGCATTTT.

This chain joins TRBV6-5 and TRBJ2-2; D ambiguous. This CDR3 has 11 residues. In germline, CDR1 is MNHEY, CDR2 SVGAGI. V was shortened by 6 bases and J by 6 bases, with 5 bases between the two germline ends. This CDR3 reads CASSRPGELFF. The CDR3 DNA follows: TGTGCCAGCAGCCGCCCCGGGGAGCTGTTTTTT.

The rearrangement joins TRBV6-1 to TRBJ2-3; D might be TRBD2 (6 bases). Germline V gene sequence: CDR1 MNHNS, CDR2 SASEGT. Trimming left V 6 bases short and J 0 bases short, with 13 bases between. The CDR3 sequence is 15 residues long. DNA for the CDR3: TGTGCCAGCAGACTAGCCAGGGCTAGCACAGATACGCAGTATTTT. It is translated as CASRLARASTDTQYF.

V and J are TRBV27 and TRBJ1-2; 7 nucleotides agree with TRBD1. CDR1 MNHEY and CDR2 SMNVEV come from the germline V gene (reference sequence). V lost 4 bases to trimming and J lost 4 bases; unmatched junction nucleotides: 9. The CDR3 sequence is 15 residues long. The CDR3 protein is CASSSPGGPVYGYTF. CDR3 coding DNA: TGTGCCAGCAGTTCCCCAGGGGGGCCGGTCTATGGCTACACCTTC.

V is TRBV6-1 and J is TRBJ2-5, with 14 bases fitting TRBD2. V dropped 7 bases and J dropped 6; count of bases not matched to a gene: 4. Germline assignment: CDR1 MNHNS and CDR2 SASEGT. This CDR3 has 14 amino acids. The CDR3 DNA reads as TGTGCCAGCACCAGGACTAGCGGGAGGAAGACCCAGTACTTC. This encodes CASTRTSGRKTQYF.

The chain recombines TRBV7-2 with TRBJ2-7; the D gene is possibly TRBD1 (5 bases). CDR1 is SGHTA, CDR2 FQGNSA, per germline. V lost 1 base and J lost 1, with 11 bases in between. The CDR3 extends over 15 amino acids. CDR3 protein: CASSLGPGFSYEQYF. In nucleotides, the CDR3 is TGTGCCAGCAGCTTAGGGCCAGGGTTTTCCTACGAGCAGTACTTC. Complete variable domain (other parts from reference TRBV7-2 and TRBJ2-7): GAGVSQSPSNKVTEKGKDVELRCDPISGHTALYWYRQSLGQGLEFLIYFQGNSAPDKSGLPSDRFSAERTGGSVSTLTIQRTQQEDSAVYLCASSLGPGFSYEQYFGPGTRLTVT.

V gene TRBV9 combines with J gene TRBJ1-3; 11 positions match TRBD1. Germline lookup yields CDR1 SGDLS and CDR2 YYNGEE. V shed 5 bases and J 0 bases; nucleotides not matched to a gene: 7. The CDR3 runs 17 residues. The chain's CDR3 is CASSPAGTGGSGNTIYF. For the CDR3, the DNA is TGTGCCAGCAGTCCTGCGGGGACAGGGGGCTCTGGAAACACCATATATTTT.

This chain uses TRBV2 with TRBJ2-7; 10 positions agree with TRBD2. This CDR3 is 16 amino acids long. Per germline, CDR1 SNHLY and CDR2 FYNNEI. Trimming removed 5 bases from V and 1 base from J; junction bases left unmatched: 8. The CDR3 DNA is TGTGCCAGCAGTCTCGCCCGACTAGCGGGTTCCTACGAGCAGTACTTC. Its protein is CASSLARLAGSYEQYF.

The chain employs TRBV7-8 and TRBJ1-1, with no clear D. V was pared by 5 bases and J by 1 base, with 17 bases between. The CDR3 length is 16 residues. In germline, CDR1 is SGHVS, CDR2 FQNEAQ. CDR3 sequence reads: CASSPERGRKNTEAFF. The CDR3 DNA follows: TGTGCCAGCAGCCCCGAAAGAGGCAGAAAGAACACTGAAGCTTTCTTT. Full variable domain (remainder filled in from reference TRBV7-8 and TRBJ1-1): GAGVSQSPRYKVAKRGQDVALRCDPISGHVSLFWYQQALGQGPEFLTYFQNEAQLDKSGLPSDRFFAERPEGSVSTLKIQRTQQEDSAVYLCASSPERGRKNTEAFFGQGTRLTVV.

The chain carries TRBV10-3 and TRBJ1-5, with D tentatively TRBD1 (5 bases). This CDR3 spans 15 amino acids. V gave up 4 bases and J gave up 1 base, with 11 bases separating them. Germline assignment: CDR1 ENHRY and CDR2 SYGVKD. Here the CDR3 reads CAISAADTSNQPQHF. CDR3 nucleotides: TGTGCCATCAGTGCCGCGGACACGAGCAATCAGCCCCAGCATTTT.

The rearrangement links TRBV18 to TRBJ2-7, with 9 bases matching TRBD1. Trimming removed 2 bases from V and 4 bases from J; junction bases left unmatched: 6. This CDR3 is 15 amino acids long. Germline V gives CDR1 KGHSH, CDR2 LQKENI. The CDR3 nucleotides are TGTGCCAGCTCACCATACGGACAGGGGCGGTACGAGCAGTACTTC. It translates to CASSPYGQGRYEQYF.

The chain recombines TRBV7-9 with TRBJ1-6; tentatively, D is TRBD1 (5 bases). The V gene's germline CDR1 is SEHNR and CDR2 FQNEAQ (reference sequence). Trimming took 4 bases from V and 1 from J, leaving 17 bases between them. The CDR3 runs to 18 residues. For the CDR3, the DNA is TGTGCCAGCAGCTGGGGTGCCGGGGCGAAGTCCTATAATTCACCCCTCCACTTT. Protein sequence: CASSWGAGAKSYNSPLHF.

CDR3 coding DNA: TGTGCCAGCAGCTTAAGAGTCCAGCGGGGGTCCTACAATGAGCAGTTCTTC. The encoded protein is CASSLRVQRGSYNEQFF. V and J are TRBV7-3 and TRBJ2-1; TRBD2 agrees at 8 bases. Germline assignment: CDR1 SGHTA and CDR2 FQGTGA. Trimming cost V 1 base and J 1 base; bases outside gene matches: 6. The CDR3 loop spans 17 amino acids.

This sequence joins TRBV4-3 and TRBJ2-1; tentative D call: TRBD2 (6 bases). CDR1 and CDR2 (germline): LGHNA, YSLEER. V gave up 0 bases and J gave up 6 bases, with 12 bases separating them. CDR3 size: 15 residues. This chain's CDR3 is CASSQDWDSGNEQFF. CDR3 coding DNA: TGCGCCAGCAGCCAAGATTGGGATAGCGGCAATGAGCAGTTCTTC.

With respect to this clone: The sample has other DNA sequences that encode this CDR3 too. J is TRBJ1-1 and V is TRBV6-6; D unclear. The CDR3 runs to 11 residues. Germline V gene data show CDR1 as MNHNY and CDR2 as SVGAGI (reference sequence). V was cut by 8 bases and J by 4 bases, with 8 bases left in between. CDR3 sequence (DNA): TGTGCCAGCCGGGGAGGCACTGAAGCTTTCTTT. As protein: CASRGGTEAFF.